This T cell receptor (beta chain) was identified in a study of T cells after yellow fever vaccination. Study information: Preparation used SMART-Seq v4 Ultra Low Input for the low-cell-number fractions. Study-level results: Abundant contaminating clonotypes from the bulk population could appear in FACS-sorted repertoires. Most primary-vaccination clones recurred post-booster (approximately 95% CD4, just over 85% CD8). Only a small proportion of the clonotypes turned up in both the CD4 and the CD8 compartments, likely arising from convergent recombination.

This clonotype has at least ten counts. Antigen specificity is unknown. Each CDR3 protein is one row after TCRdb ran MiXCR on the 5' RACE reads. The table lists about 310,000 distinct CDR3 sequences, roughly 3.5% of them singletons. This sample comprised PBMCs, obtained on the day of the yellow fever booster vaccination. This clonotype originated in a man younger than 30 who received the YFV17D yellow fever vaccine.

The CDR3: CASSQGEGRRAFF. The CDR3, as DNA: TGTGCCAGCAGCCAAGGGGAGGGGAGGCGAGCTTTCTTT. The gene calls are TRBV3-1 and TRBJ1-1, with D perhaps TRBD1 (5 bases). The CDR3 extends over 13 amino acids. The V and J ends lost 1 base and 10 bases respectively, with 13 bases between them. The V gene's germline CDR1 is LGHDT and CDR2 YNNKEL (reference sequence).